The 20 T cell receptor beta chains in this list originate from one sample, sequenced in a study of blood T cell repertoires in COVID-19. The data were produced by immunoSEQ multiplex PCR, yet TCRdb's version contains in-frame clones alone and is incomplete. The sample records roughly 130,000 clones, roughly four fifths being singletons. The specimen sequenced was peripheral blood. Source of these receptors: a woman between 45 and 60 years old with acute or convalescent COVID-19.

CDR3 nucleotide sequence: TGTGCCAGCTCACTGAACCGGGGACAGCCGAACACCGGGGAGCTGTTTTTT. It codes for CASSLNRGQPNTGELFF. The gene calls are TRBV18 and TRBJ2-2; 7 nucleotides line up with TRBD1. The V and J ends lost 4 bases and 0 bases, in that order; junction bases with no gene match: 8. The CDR3 covers 17 residues. The germline V gene encodes CDR1 KGHSH and CDR2 LQKENI. Full variable domain (rest looked up from reference TRBV18 and TRBJ2-2): NAGVMQNPRHLVRRRGQEARLRCSPMKGHSHVYWYRQLPEEGLKFMVYLQKENIIDESGMPKERFSAEFPKEGPSILRIQQVVRGDSAAYFCASSLNRGQPNTGELFFGEGSRLTVL.

This sequence joins TRBV6-5 and TRBJ2-1, with D possibly being TRBD2 (5 bases). The CDR3 extends over 11 amino acids. CDR1 MNHEY and CDR2 SVGAGI come from the germline V gene. Trimming took off 10 bases at V and 10 bases at J, with 14 bases between the two ends. The CDR3 DNA sequence: TGTGCCACCGGAAAAACGGGAGAGCAGTTCTTC. Translation: CATGKTGEQFF.

The chain carries TRBV5-5 and TRBJ2-7; 11 bases fit TRBD1. Germline V lookup: CDR1 SGHKS, CDR2 YYEKEE (reference sequence). Trimming took 2 bases from V and 2 from J; bases not matched to a gene: 12. This CDR3 spans 18 amino acids. This chain's CDR3 is CASSFPGQGGSGPYEQYF. In nucleotides, the CDR3 is TGTGCCAGCAGCTTTCCGGGACAGGGGGGGTCGGGACCCTACGAGCAGTACTTC. Based on the CDR3 plus reference TRBV5-5 and TRBJ2-7, the full variable domain is DAGVTQSPTHLIKTRGQQVTLRCSPISGHKSVSWYQQVLGQGPQFIFQYYEKEERGRGNFPDRFSARQFPNYSSELNVNALLLGDSALYLCASSFPGQGGSGPYEQYFGPGTRLTVT.

The CDR3 DNA sequence: TGTGCCAGCAGTCCTAACACCCGACTAGCGGCGTCCCAAGAGACCCAGTACTTC. Translating gives CASSPNTRLAASQETQYF. The gene calls are TRBV2 and TRBJ2-5, with 9 positions matching TRBD2. V shed 5 bases and J 1 base; nucleotides not matched to a gene: 14. The CDR3 covers 18 residues. CDR1 and CDR2 from the germline V gene are SNHLY and FYNNEI. The entire variable domain, with the rest obtained from reference TRBV2 and TRBJ2-5, is as follows: EPEVTQTPSHQVTQMGQEVILRCVPISNHLYFYWYRQILGQKVEFLVSFYNNEISEKSEIFDDQFSVERPDGSNFTLKIRSTKLEDSAMYFCASSPNTRLAASQETQYFGPGTRLLVL.

The chain couples TRBV3-1 (or the pseudogene TRBV3-2) to TRBJ1-2; TRBD1 aligns across 7 bases. The CDR3 is 14 residues long. Losses at the gene ends were 4 bases for V and 7 bases for J; bases not matched to a gene: 9. Per germline, CDR1 LGHDT and CDR2 YNNKEL (reference sequence). The CDR3 loop reads CASSLTEGAGGYTF. For the CDR3, the DNA is TGTGCCAGCAGCCTAACGGAGGGGGCTGGTGGCTACACCTTC.

As concerns this clone: The same CDR3 can be traced to other DNA sequences in this sample. V usage is TRBV30 and J usage is TRBJ1-1, with a possible D match to TRBD1 (6 bases). CDR3 size: 14 residues. V was shortened by 1 base and J by 1 base, with 10 bases between the two germline ends. The germline CDR1 and CDR2 sequences are GTSNPN and SVGIG (reference sequence). CDR3 in amino acids: CAWSAQGGNTEAFF. DNA for the CDR3: TGTGCCTGGAGTGCACAGGGTGGGAACACTGAAGCTTTCTTT.

The rearrangement links TRBV6-6 to TRBJ2-1, with 7 nucleotides matching TRBD1. CDR1 is MNHNY and CDR2 is SVGAGI in the germline V gene (reference sequence). With 6 bases clipped from V and 9 bases from J, the junction kept 14 bases outside the gene matches. The CDR3 spans 15 residues. The CDR3 here is CASSQSGTVTSEQFF. The CDR3 DNA follows: TGTGCCAGCAGCCAATCCGGGACAGTCACAAGTGAGCAGTTCTTC.

The V call is TRBV5-1, the J call TRBJ1-4; 9 positions agree with TRBD1. The CDR3 spans 14 residues. Trimming took 1 base from V and 7 from J; bases not matched to a gene: 2. CDR1 is SGHRS and CDR2 is YFSETQ in the germline V gene. CDR3 nucleotide sequence: TGCGCCAGCAGCTTGACAGGGGGCGGTGAAAAACTGTTTTTT. It specifies CASSLTGGGEKLFF. Variable domain in full (rest from reference TRBV5-1 and TRBJ1-4): KAGVTQTPRYLIKTRGQQVTLSCSPISGHRSVSWYQQTPGQGLQFLFEYFSETQRNKGNFPGRFSGRQFSNSRSEMNVSTLELGDSALYLCASSLTGGGEKLFFGSGTQLSVL.

V gene TRBV3-1 (or the pseudogene TRBV3-2) combines with J gene TRBJ1-2, with TRBD1 as a possible D gene (5 bases). The CDR3 is 14 amino acids. Germline V gives CDR1 LGHDT, CDR2 YNNKEL (reference sequence). V dropped 5 bases and J dropped 0 bases, with 10 bases sitting between them. In nucleotides, the CDR3 is TGTGCCAGCAGCTACTCGACAGCTAACTATGGCTACACCTTC. Protein sequence: CASSYSTANYGYTF.

In its sample, this clone was seen a few times. The chain joins TRBV9 to TRBJ2-3; D might be TRBD1 (5 bases). Trimming took 1 base from V and 2 from J, leaving 8 bases between them. Germline lookup yields CDR1 SGDLS and CDR2 YYNGEE. The CDR3 runs 14 residues. CDR3 bases: TGTGCCAGCAGCGTAAAGGGGTTCACAGATACGCAGTATTTT. It is translated as CASSVKGFTDTQYF.

The chain links TRBV19 to TRBJ1-5; 8 bases match TRBD1. With 8 bases clipped from V and 7 bases from J, the junction kept 7 bases outside the gene matches. This CDR3 region has 13 residues. CDR1 is LNHDA, CDR2 SQIVND, per germline (reference sequence). The CDR3 here is CASAQGAGQPQHF. The CDR3 DNA follows: TGTGCCAGTGCGCAGGGGGCAGGACAGCCCCAGCATTTT.

J is TRBJ1-2 and V is TRBV12-3 or TRBV12-4, with D perhaps TRBD1 (5 bases). The CDR3 loop spans 13 amino acids. V was pared by 5 bases and J by 1 base, with 8 bases between. The CDR3: CASSRQFNYGYTF. In DNA, the CDR3 is TGTGCCAGCAGTCGACAGTTTAACTATGGCTACACCTTC.

This chain joins TRBV27 and TRBJ1-6, with 7 nucleotides matching TRBD1. Germline lookup yields CDR1 MNHEY and CDR2 SMNVEV (reference sequence). This CDR3 is 18 amino acids long. The junction had 10 bases not matched to a gene; V was cut back by 0 bases and J by 5 bases. The CDR3 loop is CASSLSRGPSRNNSPLHF. Here the CDR3 DNA reads TGTGCCAGCAGTTTATCAAGGGGGCCCTCTAGGAATAATTCACCCCTCCACTTT.

The chain uses TRBV6-2 or TRBV6-3 and TRBJ2-7; 12 nucleotides agree with TRBD1. The length of the CDR3 is 17 residues. From germline, CDR1 is MNHEY and CDR2 SVGEGT. V gave up 2 bases and J gave up 7 bases; unmatched junction bases: 12. The CDR3 region is CASSYTFPGQGAREQYF. CDR3 DNA: TGTGCCAGCAGTTACACATTCCCGGGACAGGGGGCGCGAGAGCAGTACTTC.

The rearrangement joins TRBV5-6 to TRBJ1-2; TRBD1 matches at 8 bases. The CDR3 covers 16 residues. Trimming cost V 1 base and J 2 bases; bases outside gene matches: 7. Germline V gene data show CDR1 as SGHDT and CDR2 as YYEEEE. CDR3 bases: TGTGCCAGCAGCTTGAGAACCGGGACAGGAAACTATGGCTACACCTTC. Encoded protein: CASSLRTGTGNYGYTF.

The chain carries TRBV10-3 and TRBJ1-6; a possible D gene is TRBD1 (5 bases). From germline, CDR1 is ENHRY and CDR2 SYGVKD. V lost 0 bases and J lost 8, with 14 bases in between. The CDR3 runs to 16 residues. CDR3 sequence (DNA): TGTGCCATCAGTGAGTCTTTGGGGCAGGCGTATTCACCCCTCCACTTT. Protein: CAISESLGQAYSPLHF.

The rearrangement joins TRBV23-1 to TRBJ1-1; D is perhaps TRBD1 (5 bases). TRBV23-1 is an ORF, and what it does is uncertain. Trimming removed 8 bases at V and 10 bases at J, with 23 bases between. CDR3 size: 14 residues. The CDR3 DNA reads TGCGCCAGCTCAATCATATGGGGCCTTCGGGTAGCTTTCTTT. It is translated as CASSIIWGLRVAFF.

This clone was seen only a few times. The V call is TRBV10-2, the J call TRBJ2-3; the D is unclear. CDR1 is WSHSY and CDR2 is SAAADI in the germline V gene. Trimming cost V 3 bases and J 5 bases, with 9 bases left between them. The CDR3 contains 13 residues. CDR3 amino acids: CASSDSSRDTQYF. CDR3 coding DNA: TGCGCCAGCAGTGATAGTTCGAGAGATACGCAGTATTTT.

The rearrangement links TRBV6-1 to TRBJ1-2, with D possibly being TRBD1 (5 bases). V lost 2 bases and J lost 2, with 12 bases in between. The CDR3 has 15 residues. Germline CDR1 is MNHNS and CDR2 is SASEGT. CDR3 sequence: CASSERGRTNYGYTF. The CDR3 nucleotides are TGTGCCAGCAGTGAAAGGGGCAGGACGAACTATGGCTACACCTTC.

The rearrangement uses TRBV13 and TRBJ2-1, with 12 bases matching TRBD2. Looked up from germline, CDR1 is PRHDT and CDR2 is FYEKMQ (reference sequence). The CDR3 loop spans 18 amino acids. V lost 5 bases and J lost 0; bases outside the gene matches: 8. CDR3 sequence (DNA): TGTGCCAGCAGCCAGGGACTAGCGGGCCCCAGCTCCTACAATGAGCAGTTCTTC. This encodes CASSQGLAGPSSYNEQFF.